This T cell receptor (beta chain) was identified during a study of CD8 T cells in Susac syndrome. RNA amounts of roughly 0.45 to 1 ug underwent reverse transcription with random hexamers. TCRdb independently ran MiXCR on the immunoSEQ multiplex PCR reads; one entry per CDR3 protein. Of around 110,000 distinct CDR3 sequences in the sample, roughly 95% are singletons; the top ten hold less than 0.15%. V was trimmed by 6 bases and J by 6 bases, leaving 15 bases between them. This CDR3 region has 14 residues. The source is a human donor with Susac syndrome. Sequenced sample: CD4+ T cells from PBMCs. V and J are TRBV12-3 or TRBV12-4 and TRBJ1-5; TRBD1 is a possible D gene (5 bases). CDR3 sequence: CASSSSGWVQPQHF. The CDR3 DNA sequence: TGTGCCAGCAGCTCCTCAGGGTGGGTTCAGCCCCAGCATTTT.